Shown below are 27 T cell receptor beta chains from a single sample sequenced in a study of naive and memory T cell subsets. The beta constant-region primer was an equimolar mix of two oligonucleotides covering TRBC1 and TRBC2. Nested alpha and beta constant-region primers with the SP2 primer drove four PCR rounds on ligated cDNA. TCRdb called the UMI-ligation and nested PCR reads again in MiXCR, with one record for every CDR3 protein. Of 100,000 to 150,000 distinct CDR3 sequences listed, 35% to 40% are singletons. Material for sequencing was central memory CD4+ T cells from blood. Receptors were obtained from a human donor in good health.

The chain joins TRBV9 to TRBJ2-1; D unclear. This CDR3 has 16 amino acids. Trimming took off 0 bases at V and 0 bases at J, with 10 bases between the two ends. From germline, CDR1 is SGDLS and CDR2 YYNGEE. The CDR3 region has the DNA TGTGCCAGCAGCGTAGAGCCGAGGAGCTCCTACAATGAGCAGTTCTTC. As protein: CASSVEPRSSYNEQFF. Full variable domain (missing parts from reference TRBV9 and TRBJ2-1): DSGVTQTPKHLITATGQRVTLRCSPRSGDLSVYWYQQSLDQGLQFLIQYYNGEERAKGNILERFSAQQFPDLHSELNLSSLELGDSALYFCASSVEPRSSYNEQFFGPGTRLTVL.

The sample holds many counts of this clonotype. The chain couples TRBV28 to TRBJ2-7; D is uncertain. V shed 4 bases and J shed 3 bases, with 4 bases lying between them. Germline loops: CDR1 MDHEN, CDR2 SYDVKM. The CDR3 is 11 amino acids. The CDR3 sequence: CASSSLYEQYF. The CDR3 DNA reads TGTGCCAGCAGTTCACTCTACGAGCAGTACTTC.

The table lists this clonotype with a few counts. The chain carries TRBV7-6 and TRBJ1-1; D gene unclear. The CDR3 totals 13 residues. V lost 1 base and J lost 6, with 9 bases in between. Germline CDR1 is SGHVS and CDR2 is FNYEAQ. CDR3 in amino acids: CASSLGDFAEAFF. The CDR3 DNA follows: TGTGCCAGCAGCTTAGGGGATTTCGCTGAAGCTTTCTTT.

CDR3 sequence (DNA): TGTGCCATCAGTCCCGGGACAGGGGCCGGGGAGCTGTTTTTT. Translated: CAISPGTGAGELFF. The rearrangement joins TRBV10-3 to TRBJ2-2; 10 bases are a match to TRBD1. The V segment lost 5 bases and the J segment 6 bases; nucleotides outside the gene matches: 3. Per germline, CDR1 ENHRY and CDR2 SYGVKD. This CDR3 has 14 amino acids.

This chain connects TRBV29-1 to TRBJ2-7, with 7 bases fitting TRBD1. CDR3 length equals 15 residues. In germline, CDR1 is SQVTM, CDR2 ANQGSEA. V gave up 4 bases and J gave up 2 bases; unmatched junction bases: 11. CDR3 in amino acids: CSVVDPLGTAYEQYF. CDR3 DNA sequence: TGCAGCGTTGTGGACCCACTGGGGACAGCCTACGAGCAGTACTTC.

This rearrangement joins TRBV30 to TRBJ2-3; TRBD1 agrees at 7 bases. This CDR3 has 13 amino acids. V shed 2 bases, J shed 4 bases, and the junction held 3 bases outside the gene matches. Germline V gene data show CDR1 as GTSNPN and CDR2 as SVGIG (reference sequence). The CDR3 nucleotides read TGTGCCTGGAGTCTAACAGGGGCAGATACGCAGTATTTT. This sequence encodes CAWSLTGADTQYF.

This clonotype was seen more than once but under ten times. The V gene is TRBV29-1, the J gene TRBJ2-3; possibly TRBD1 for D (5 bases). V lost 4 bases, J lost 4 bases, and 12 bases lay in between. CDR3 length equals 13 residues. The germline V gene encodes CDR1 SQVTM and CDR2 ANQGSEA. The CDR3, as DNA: TGCAGCGTTGGGCAGGGTGTCCCAGATACGCAGTATTTT. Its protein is CSVGQGVPDTQYF.

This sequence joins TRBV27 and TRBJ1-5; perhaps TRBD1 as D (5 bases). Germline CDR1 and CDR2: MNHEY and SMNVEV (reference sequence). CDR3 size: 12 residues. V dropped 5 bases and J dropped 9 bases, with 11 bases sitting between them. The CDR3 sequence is CASSGGGRPQHF. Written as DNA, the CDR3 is TGTGCCAGCAGTGGTGGGGGAAGGCCCCAGCATTTT.

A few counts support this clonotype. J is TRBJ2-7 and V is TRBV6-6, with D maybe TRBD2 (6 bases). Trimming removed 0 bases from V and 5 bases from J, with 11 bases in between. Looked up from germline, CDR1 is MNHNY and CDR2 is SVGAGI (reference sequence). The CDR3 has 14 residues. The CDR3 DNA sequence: TGTGCCAGCAGTTACTCCCGGGGAGGAGACGAGCAGTACTTC. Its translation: CASSYSRGGDEQYF.

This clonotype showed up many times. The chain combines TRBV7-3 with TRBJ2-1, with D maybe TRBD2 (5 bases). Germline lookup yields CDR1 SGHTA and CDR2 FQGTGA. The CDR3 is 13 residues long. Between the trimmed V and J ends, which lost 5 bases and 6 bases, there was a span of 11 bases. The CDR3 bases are TGTGCCAGCAGCGCAAGCGGCTTCAATGAGCAGTTCTTC. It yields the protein CASSASGFNEQFF.

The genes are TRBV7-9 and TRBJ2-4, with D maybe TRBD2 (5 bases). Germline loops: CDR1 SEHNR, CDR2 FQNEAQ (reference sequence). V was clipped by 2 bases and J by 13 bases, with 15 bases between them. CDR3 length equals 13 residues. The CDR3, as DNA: TGTGCCAGCAGCTTATCCACTCTAGCCCACCAGTACTTC. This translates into CASSLSTLAHQYF.

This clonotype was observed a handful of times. In nucleotides, the CDR3 is TGTGCCAGTAGTATCGTGGAGGGCTCCTATGGCTACACCTTC. Protein: CASSIVEGSYGYTF. The J gene is TRBJ1-2, the V gene TRBV19; D ambiguous. This CDR3 contains 14 residues. Germline V gene lookup returns CDR1 LNHDA and CDR2 SQIVND (reference sequence). V lost 3 bases, J lost 4 bases, and 12 bases lay in between. The whole variable domain, filled in from reference TRBV19 and TRBJ1-2, reads DGGITQSPKYLFRKEGQNVTLSCEQNLNHDAMYWYRQDPGQGLRLIYYSQIVNDFQKGDIAEGYSVSREKKESFPLTVTSAQKNPTAFYLCASSIVEGSYGYTFGSGTRLTVV.

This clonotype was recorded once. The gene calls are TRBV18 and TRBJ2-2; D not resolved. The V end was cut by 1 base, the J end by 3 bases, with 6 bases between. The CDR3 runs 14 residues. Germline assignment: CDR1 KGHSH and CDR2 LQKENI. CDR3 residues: CASSPRLDTGELFF. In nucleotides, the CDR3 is TGTGCCAGCTCACCACGATTGGACACCGGGGAGCTGTTTTTT.

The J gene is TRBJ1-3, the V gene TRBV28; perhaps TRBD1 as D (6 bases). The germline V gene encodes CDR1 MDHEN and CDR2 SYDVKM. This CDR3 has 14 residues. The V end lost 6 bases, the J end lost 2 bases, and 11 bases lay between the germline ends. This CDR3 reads CASSLGQPGNTIYF. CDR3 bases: TGTGCCAGCAGCCTAGGACAGCCTGGAAACACCATATATTTT.

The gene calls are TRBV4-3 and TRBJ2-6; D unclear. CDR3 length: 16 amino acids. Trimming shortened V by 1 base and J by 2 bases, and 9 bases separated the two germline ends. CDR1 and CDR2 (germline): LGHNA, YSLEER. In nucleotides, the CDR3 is TGCGCCAGCAGCCAAGTTCCACAGCCTGGGGCCAACGTCCTGACTTTC. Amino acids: CASSQVPQPGANVLTF.

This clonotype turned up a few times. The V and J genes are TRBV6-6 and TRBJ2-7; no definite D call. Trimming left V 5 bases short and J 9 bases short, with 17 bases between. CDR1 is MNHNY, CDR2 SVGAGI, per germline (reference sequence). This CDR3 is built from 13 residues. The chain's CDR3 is CASSPRAQSVQYF. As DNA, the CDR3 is TGTGCCAGCAGTCCTCGAGCCCAGAGTGTGCAGTACTTC.

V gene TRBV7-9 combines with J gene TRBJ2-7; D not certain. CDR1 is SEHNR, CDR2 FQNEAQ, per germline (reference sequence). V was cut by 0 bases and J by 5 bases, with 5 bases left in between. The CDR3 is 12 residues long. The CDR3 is CASSLARNEQYF. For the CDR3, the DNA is TGTGCCAGCAGCTTAGCGCGAAACGAGCAGTACTTC.

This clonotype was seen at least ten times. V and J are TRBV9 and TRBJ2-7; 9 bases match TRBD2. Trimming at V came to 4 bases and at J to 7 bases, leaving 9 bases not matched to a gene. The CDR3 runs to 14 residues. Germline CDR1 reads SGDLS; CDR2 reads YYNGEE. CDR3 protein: CASSPVAGDIEQYF. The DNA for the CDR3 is TGTGCCAGCAGCCCCGTAGCGGGAGATATTGAGCAGTACTTC.

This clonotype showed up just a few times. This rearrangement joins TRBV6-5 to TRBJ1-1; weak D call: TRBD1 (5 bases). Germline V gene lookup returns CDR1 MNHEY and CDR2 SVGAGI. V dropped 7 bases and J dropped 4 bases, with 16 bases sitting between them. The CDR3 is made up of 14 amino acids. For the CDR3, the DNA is TGTGCCAGCACTAACAGGAATAACCCCACTGAAGCTTTCTTT. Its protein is CASTNRNNPTEAFF.

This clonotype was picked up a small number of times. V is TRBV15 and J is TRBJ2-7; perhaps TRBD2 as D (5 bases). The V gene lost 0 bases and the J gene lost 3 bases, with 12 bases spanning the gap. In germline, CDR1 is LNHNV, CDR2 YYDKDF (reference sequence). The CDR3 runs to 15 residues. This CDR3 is CATSRDLAVGYEQYF. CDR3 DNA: TGTGCCACCAGCAGAGATCTAGCAGTGGGCTACGAGCAGTACTTC.

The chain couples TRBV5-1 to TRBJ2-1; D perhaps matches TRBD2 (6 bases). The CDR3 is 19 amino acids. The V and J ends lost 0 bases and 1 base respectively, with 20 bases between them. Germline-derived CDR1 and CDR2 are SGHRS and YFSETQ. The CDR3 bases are TGCGCCAGCAGCTTGGCGCCCGGGGCGGGACTGCTTTCCTACAATGAGCAGTTCTTC. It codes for CASSLAPGAGLLSYNEQFF.

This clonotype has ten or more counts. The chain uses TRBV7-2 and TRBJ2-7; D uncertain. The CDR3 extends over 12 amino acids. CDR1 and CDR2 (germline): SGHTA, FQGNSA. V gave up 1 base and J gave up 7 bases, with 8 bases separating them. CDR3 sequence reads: CASSLGRREQYF. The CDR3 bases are TGTGCCAGCAGCTTAGGAAGGCGGGAGCAGTACTTC.

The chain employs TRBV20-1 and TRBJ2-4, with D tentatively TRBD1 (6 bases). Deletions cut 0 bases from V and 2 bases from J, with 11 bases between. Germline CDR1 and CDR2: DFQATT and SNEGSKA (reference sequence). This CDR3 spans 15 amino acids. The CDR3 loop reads CSAREAQGPKNIQYF. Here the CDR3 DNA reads TGCAGTGCTAGAGAGGCACAGGGACCCAAAAACATTCAGTACTTC.

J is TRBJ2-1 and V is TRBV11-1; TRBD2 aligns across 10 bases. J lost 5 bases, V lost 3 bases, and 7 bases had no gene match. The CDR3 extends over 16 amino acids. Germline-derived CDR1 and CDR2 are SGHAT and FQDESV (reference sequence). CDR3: CASSFGSGRLDNEQFF. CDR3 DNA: TGTGCCAGCAGCTTCGGTAGCGGGAGGTTGGACAATGAGCAGTTCTTC. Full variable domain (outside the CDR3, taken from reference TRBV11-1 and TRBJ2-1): EAEVAQSPRYKITEKSQAVAFWCDPISGHATLYWYRQILGQGPELLVQFQDESVVDDSQLPKDRFSAERLKGVDSTLKIQPAELGDSAMYLCASSFGSGRLDNEQFFGPGTRLTVL.

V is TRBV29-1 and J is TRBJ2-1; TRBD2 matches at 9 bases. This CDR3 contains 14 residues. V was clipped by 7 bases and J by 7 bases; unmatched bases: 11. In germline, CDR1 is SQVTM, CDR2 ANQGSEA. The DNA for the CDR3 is TGCAGCGCCCGACCTAGCGGGAAGCGTAATGAGCAGTTCTTC. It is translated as CSARPSGKRNEQFF.

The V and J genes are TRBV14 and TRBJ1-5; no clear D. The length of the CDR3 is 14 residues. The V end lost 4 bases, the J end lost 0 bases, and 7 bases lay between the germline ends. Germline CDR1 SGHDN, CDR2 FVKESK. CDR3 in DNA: TGTGCCAGCAGCCGGGTTGGTAGCAATCAGCCCCAGCATTTT. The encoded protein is CASSRVGSNQPQHF.

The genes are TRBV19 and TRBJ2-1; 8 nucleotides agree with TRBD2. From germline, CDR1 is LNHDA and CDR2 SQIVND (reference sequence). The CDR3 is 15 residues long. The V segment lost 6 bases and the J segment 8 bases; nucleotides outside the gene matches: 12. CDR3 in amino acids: CASRKQTGGGYEQFF. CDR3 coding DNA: TGTGCCAGTAGGAAACAAACGGGGGGGGGCTATGAGCAGTTCTTC.